This T cell receptor beta chain is from a study of T cell responses to AZD1222 COVID-19 vaccine. V was pared by 2 bases and J by 1 base, with 14 bases between. Germline-derived CDR1 and CDR2 are SGHNT and YENEEA. This CDR3 region has 16 residues. The count of this clone is one. Its antigen remains unknown. Assay used: immunoSEQ multiplex PCR; TCRdb lists only in-frame clones, some missing. The table records 100,000 to 130,000 clones, around nine tenths of them present only once. Notes on the study in general: Compared with day 0, the breadth and depth of the Spike-specific TCR repertoire rose significantly after two doses of AZD1222.

This sequence was found in an adult in good health. V and J are TRBV11-3 and TRBJ2-5, with a possible D match to TRBD1 (5 bases). This sample comprised peripheral blood, obtained on day 0 of AZD1222 vaccination. CDR3 protein: CASSLYGAGPQETQYF. The DNA for the CDR3 is TGTGCCAGCAGCTTATATGGGGCAGGACCCCAAGAGACCCAGTACTTC.